These 23 T cell receptor beta chains came from one sample sequenced in a study of early T cells in non-severe SARS-CoV-2 infection. TCRdb recomputed calls from the 5' RACE reads with MiXCR, one row per CDR3 protein. The sample lists tens of thousands of distinct CDR3 sequences, under 7.5% occurring once. Sequences were derived from whole blood, sampled at baseline. The source is an adult who was a healthcare worker with PCR-confirmed SARS-CoV-2 infection or an uninfected control (not recorded which).

This clonotype has a handful of counts. The genes are TRBV10-3 and TRBJ2-7, with TRBD1 as a possible D gene (5 bases). Trimming stripped 7 bases from V and 5 bases from J, with 15 bases between. The CDR3 extends over 13 amino acids. CDR1 ENHRY and CDR2 SYGVKD come from the germline V gene. The CDR3, as DNA: TGTGCCATCACGGGCAGGGTTGGCAACGAGCAGTACTTC. It yields the protein CAITGRVGNEQYF.

In its sample, this clonotype was seen many times. The chain joins TRBV28 to TRBJ2-7, with a weak D call TRBD2 (7 bases). V lost 2 bases and J lost 0, with 11 bases in between. The germline V gene encodes CDR1 MDHEN and CDR2 SYDVKM. The CDR3 runs to 15 residues. CDR3 loop: CASSLGAGASYEQYF. The CDR3 nucleotides read TGTGCCAGCAGTTTAGGGGCGGGGGCCTCCTACGAGCAGTACTTC.

CDR3 DNA: TGTGCCAGCAGCCCTCAGAGGGGACCCCTCCACTTT. Amino acids: CASSPQRGPLHF. V and J are TRBV6-6 and TRBJ1-6, with D maybe TRBD1 (5 bases). V was pared by 6 bases and J by 12 bases, with 12 bases between. The germline V gene has CDR1 MNHNY and CDR2 SVGAGI (reference sequence). The CDR3 runs to 12 residues.

With regard to this clonotype: With a much larger clone just one base away, this may be a read error. The V call is TRBV12-3 or TRBV12-4, the J call TRBJ2-2; possibly TRBD1 for D (7 bases). The CDR3 has 13 residues. CDR3 residues: CANSPRGAGELFF. DNA for the CDR3: TGTGCCAACAGTCCCAGGGGGGCCGGGGAGCTGTTTTTT.

This clonotype was observed a few times. V gene TRBV29-1 combines with J gene TRBJ2-5; a weak D match, TRBD2 (6 bases). This CDR3 spans 13 amino acids. V shed 7 bases and J shed 2 bases, with 14 bases lying between them. CDR1 and CDR2 (germline): SQVTM, ANQGSEA. In DNA, the CDR3 is TGCAGCGCAAACCGGGACTTACAAGAGACCCAGTACTTC. Amino acids: CSANRDLQETQYF.

This clonotype appeared a few times. This chain connects TRBV4-3 to TRBJ2-3; D gene ambiguous. CDR1 is LGHNA, CDR2 YSLEER, per germline. Trimming pared 0 bases from V and 2 bases from J, leaving 12 bases between. The CDR3 loop spans 16 amino acids. The CDR3 DNA is TGCGCCAGCAGCCAAGATTGGGTCGGAGCCACAGATACGCAGTATTTT. This gives the protein CASSQDWVGATDTQYF.

This clonotype was recorded at least ten times. The V and J genes are TRBV5-1 and TRBJ2-7; TRBD1 might be the D (6 bases). V was shortened by 4 bases and J by 5 bases, with 19 bases between the two germline ends. Germline V lookup: CDR1 SGHRS, CDR2 YFSETQ. This CDR3 is 15 amino acids long. The CDR3: CASSEDRTLANEQYF. The CDR3 bases are TGCGCCAGCAGCGAGGACAGAACCCTCGCGAACGAGCAGTACTTC.

In its sample, this clonotype was seen a few times. V usage is TRBV4-3 and J usage is TRBJ2-5; no firm D call. V dropped 5 bases and J dropped 2 bases, with 9 bases sitting between them. This CDR3 has 13 amino acids. Germline assignment: CDR1 LGHNA and CDR2 YSLEER. CDR3 DNA sequence: TGCGCCAGCAGCAAGAGGCTACAAGAGACCCAGTACTTC. It specifies CASSKRLQETQYF.

This clonotype was seen more than once but under ten times. The rearrangement links TRBV4-1 to TRBJ2-4, with D unclear. V was trimmed by 1 base and J by 0 bases, leaving 7 bases between them. The CDR3 contains 15 residues. CDR1 is MGHRA and CDR2 is YSYEKL in the germline V gene. CDR3: CASSQVHLAKNIQYF. The CDR3 DNA reads TGCGCCAGCAGCCAAGTCCACCTAGCCAAAAACATTCAGTACTTC.

Many counts were recorded for this clonotype. V gene TRBV27 combines with J gene TRBJ2-1; TRBD2 agrees at 10 bases. J lost 9 bases, V lost 6 bases, and 11 bases had no gene match. The CDR3 runs to 15 residues. In germline, CDR1 is MNHEY, CDR2 SMNVEV (reference sequence). The CDR3 sequence: CASRPRGSGGSEQFF. The CDR3 region has the DNA TGTGCCAGCAGACCCCGGGGTAGCGGGGGGAGTGAGCAGTTCTTC.

This clonotype was observed at least ten times. The chain has TRBV12-3 or TRBV12-4 and TRBJ1-2, with 7 bases fitting TRBD1. V shed 5 bases, J shed 6 bases, and the junction held 12 bases outside the gene matches. The CDR3 is 15 residues long. CDR3 residues: CASSPRTEGAHGYTF. The CDR3 DNA reads as TGTGCCAGCAGTCCCAGAACAGAGGGGGCACATGGCTACACCTTC.

Ten or more counts support this clonotype. In this CDR3 the conserved last residue, phenylalanine or tryptophan, is missing, so a read error is likely. The DNA is left out, because the CDR3 cannot be placed on it with certainty; the CDR3 is given as TCRdb lists it. V is TRBV6-1 and J is TRBJ2-7; the D call in the table, TRBD1, was not verified against the DNA. Germline-derived CDR1 and CDR2 are MNHNS and SASEGT. Ends included, the CDR3 has 14 residues. CDR3 amino acids: CASSEGTGPLHPLS.

There are many counts of this clonotype. A junction end diverges from the germline sequence, so it may reflect a read error. The V gene is TRBV6-2 or TRBV6-3, the J gene TRBJ2-1; TRBD2 matches 8 bases. The germline gives CDR1 MNHEY, CDR2 SVGEGT. This CDR3 has 14 amino acids. CDR3 protein: CASRRGLAYDEQFF. CDR3 nucleotide sequence: TGTGCCAGCAGAAGAGGACTAGCCTACGATGAGCAGTTCTTC.

The chain combines TRBV18 with TRBJ1-3; tentative D call: TRBD1 (6 bases). Germline loops: CDR1 KGHSH, CDR2 LQKENI. The V end was cut by 3 bases, the J end by 0 bases, with 15 bases between. The CDR3 runs to 17 residues. CDR3 in DNA: TGTGCCAGCTCACCCCCTACAGGGTCCCTCTCTGGAAACACCATATATTTT. Protein product: CASSPPTGSLSGNTIYF. Combining the CDR3 with reference TRBV18 and TRBJ1-3 gives the whole variable domain NAGVMQNPRHLVRRRGQEARLRCSPMKGHSHVYWYRQLPEEGLKFMVYLQKENIIDESGMPKERFSAEFPKEGPSILRIQQVVRGDSAAYFCASSPPTGSLSGNTIYFGEGSWLTVV.

This clonotype was seen ten or more times. J is TRBJ2-5 and V is TRBV7-2; TRBD2 matches at 12 bases. The CDR3 is made up of 16 amino acids. From germline, CDR1 is SGHTA and CDR2 FQGNSA. J lost 2 bases, V lost 5 bases, and 6 bases had no gene match. The CDR3 bases are TGTGCCAGCAGCAAGACTAGCGGGGGACTACAAGAGACCCAGTACTTC. This codes for CASSKTSGGLQETQYF.

V usage is TRBV10-3 and J usage is TRBJ2-1; D call uncertain. V lost 2 bases and J 8 bases, leaving 7 bases between the germline ends. The CDR3 runs 12 residues. Germline loops: CDR1 ENHRY, CDR2 SYGVKD. CDR3 residues: CAISEGVHEQFF. DNA of the CDR3: TGTGCCATCAGTGAGGGAGTCCATGAGCAGTTCTTC.

The chain combines TRBV12-3 or TRBV12-4 with TRBJ2-3; no definite D call. V lost 5 bases and J 2 bases, leaving 11 bases between the germline ends. The CDR3 is 14 amino acids. The CDR3 DNA reads TGTGCCAGCAGTGGTGGGCAATCCACAGATACGCAGTATTTT. The encoded protein is CASSGGQSTDTQYF.

This clonotype was detected ten times or more. The chain recombines TRBV28 with TRBJ1-5; no reliable D call. V shed 5 bases and J shed 3 bases, with 5 bases lying between them. The CDR3 extends over 12 amino acids. Germline values: CDR1 MDHEN, CDR2 SYDVKM. The CDR3 protein is CASSDPNQPQHF. CDR3 DNA: TGTGCCAGCAGTGACCCCAATCAGCCCCAGCATTTT.

This chain uses TRBV11-2 with TRBJ1-1, with 9 bases that match TRBD1. The ends lost 6 bases at V and 3 bases at J; junction bases unmatched: 11. Per germline, CDR1 SGHAT and CDR2 FQNNGV. There are 16 residues in the CDR3. In DNA, the CDR3 is TGTGCCAGCAGAGGGGGGACAGGGAGGCGGGACACTGAAGCTTTCTTT. The encoded protein is CASRGGTGRRDTEAFF.

The chain has TRBV6-2 or TRBV6-3 and TRBJ2-7; 8 bases fit TRBD1. Germline V gives CDR1 MNHEY, CDR2 SVGEGT. The J segment lost 5 bases and the V segment lost 5 bases, leaving 8 bases of the junction unmatched. This CDR3 is built from 14 residues. CDR3 loop: CASSVIRDRNEQYF. CDR3 in DNA: TGTGCCAGCAGTGTCATCCGGGACAGGAACGAGCAGTACTTC.

This clonotype has ten or more counts. V usage is TRBV19 and J usage is TRBJ1-5, with D uncertain. Germline V gene lookup returns CDR1 LNHDA and CDR2 SQIVND (reference sequence). Trimming shortened V by 5 bases and J by 5 bases, and 10 bases separated the two germline ends. CDR3 length equals 13 residues. Here the CDR3 DNA reads TGTGCCAGTAGTGAAGCAGCCTATCAGCCCCAGCATTTT. Protein: CASSEAAYQPQHF. Variable domain in full (rest from reference TRBV19 and TRBJ1-5): DGGITQSPKYLFRKEGQNVTLSCEQNLNHDAMYWYRQDPGQGLRLIYYSQIVNDFQKGDIAEGYSVSREKKESFPLTVTSAQKNPTAFYLCASSEAAYQPQHFGDGTRLSIL.

This clonotype occurred a few times. V is TRBV28 and J is TRBJ1-2; TRBD1 might be the D (6 bases). Germline V lookup: CDR1 MDHEN, CDR2 SYDVKM. The V end lost 2 bases, the J end lost 8 bases, and 12 bases lay between the germline ends. The CDR3 loop spans 13 amino acids. The CDR3 reads CASSLVGASGYTF. The CDR3 DNA sequence: TGTGCCAGCAGTTTAGTGGGGGCGTCGGGCTACACCTTC.

The chain combines TRBV4-2 with TRBJ1-2; no definite D call. The CDR3 spans 15 residues. Trimming left V 0 bases short and J 6 bases short, with 14 bases between. The germline V gene encodes CDR1 LGHNA and CDR2 YNFKEQ. CDR3 in amino acids: CASSQDPGRNHGYTF. DNA of the CDR3: TGTGCCAGCAGCCAAGATCCCGGACGTAATCATGGCTACACCTTC.